This TCR beta chain originates from a study of T cells in localized non-small cell lung cancer. The V and J ends lost 5 bases and 4 bases respectively, with 14 bases between them. This CDR3 has 14 amino acids. Germline V gene lookup returns CDR1 SGHTA and CDR2 FQGNSA. Study-wide findings and caveats: Highest T cell clonality was seen in uninvolved adjacent lung, surpassing that measured in tumor.

Produced via immunoSEQ multiplex PCR; TCRdb's table is partial and in-frame only. The sample contains 45,000 to 60,000 clones, 70% to 90% of which appear only once. Turning to this clone: Its antigen remains unknown.

The receptor's source is a woman aged 40 to 75 with stage I lung adenocarcinoma. The source was peripheral blood, collected before any cancer treatment. This chain links TRBV7-2 with TRBJ2-5; D could derive from TRBD1 or TRBD2 (5 bases each). The CDR3 DNA follows: TGTGCCAGCAGCCTAACCGGGGCAAGAGAGACCCAGTACTTC. Translated, it gives CASSLTGARETQYF.